This TCR beta chain was recovered during a study of cytotoxic CD8 clonotypes in ibrutinib-treated CLL. Assay used: immunoSEQ multiplex PCR; TCRdb lists only in-frame clones, some missing. This sample carries approximately 45,000 clones, approximately 70% of them seen once, and the ten largest clones take 13%. CDR3 length equals 14 residues. With 8 bases clipped from V and 4 bases from J, the junction kept 7 bases outside the gene matches. CDR1 is MNHNS and CDR2 is SASEGT in the germline V gene. This TCR was sampled from a human donor with chronic lymphocytic leukemia. J is TRBJ1-4 and V is TRBV6-1, with 7 bases aligning to TRBD1. The material sequenced was PBMCs, taken after 12 months of ibrutinib treatment. The CDR3 loop reads CASWGTVINEKLFF. The CDR3 nucleotides read TGTGCCAGCTGGGGGACAGTTATTAATGAAAAACTGTTTTTT.